These 6 T cell receptor beta chains came from one sample sequenced in a study of T cell clones after liver transplantation. TCRdb's table, derived via immunoSEQ multiplex PCR, lists solely in-frame clones and lacks some. The sample has 45,000 to 55,000 clones; around 85% are singletons. The specimen comprised CD4+ T cells from blood, sampled before liver transplant. These receptor sequences come from a human donor who received a liver transplant.

This clone was detected once. The chain is built from TRBV13 and TRBJ1-1, with a tentative D call TRBD1 (5 bases). This CDR3 has 14 amino acids. Germline CDR1 is PRHDT and CDR2 is FYEKMQ (reference sequence). Trimming pared 3 bases from V and 1 base from J, leaving 9 bases between. The CDR3 spells CASSLGGPNTEAFF. The CDR3 DNA reads TGTGCCAGCAGCTTGGGGGGTCCGAACACTGAAGCTTTCTTT. The complete variable domain, with remaining parts taken from reference TRBV13 and TRBJ1-1, reads AAGVIQSPRHLIKEKRETATLKCYPIPRHDTVYWYQQGPGQDPQFLISFYEKMQSDKGSIPDRFSAQQFSDYHSELNMSSLELGDSALYFCASSLGGPNTEAFFGQGTRLTVV.

V gene TRBV9 combines with J gene TRBJ1-3; D ambiguous. Germline CDR1 reads SGDLS; CDR2 reads YYNGEE. CDR3 size: 17 residues. Trimming left V 0 bases short and J 1 base short, with 14 bases between. This chain's CDR3 is CASSVAGHTKSGNTIYF. The CDR3 DNA reads as TGTGCCAGCAGCGTAGCTGGGCACACCAAGTCTGGAAACACCATATATTTT.

The chain joins TRBV5-1 to TRBJ1-5; tentative D call: TRBD1 (5 bases). Deletions cut 4 bases from V and 4 bases from J, with 12 bases between. The CDR3 spans 14 residues. Looked up from germline, CDR1 is SGHRS and CDR2 is YFSETQ. CDR3 in DNA: TGCGCCAGCAGCACGATGGGGGGGAATCAGCCCCAGCATTTT. Translated, it gives CASSTMGGNQPQHF. Full variable domain (rest looked up from reference TRBV5-1 and TRBJ1-5): KAGVTQTPRYLIKTRGQQVTLSCSPISGHRSVSWYQQTPGQGLQFLFEYFSETQRNKGNFPGRFSGRQFSNSRSEMNVSTLELGDSALYLCASSTMGGNQPQHFGDGTRLSIL.

V usage is TRBV2 and J usage is TRBJ2-2; 8 bases agree with TRBD1. Germline loops: CDR1 SNHLY, CDR2 FYNNEI. The CDR3 contains 13 residues. Trimming removed 7 bases from V and 7 bases from J; junction bases left unmatched: 5. The CDR3 DNA sequence: TGTGCCAGCACGAGACAGGGGAACGGGGAGCTGTTTTTT. Translated, it gives CASTRQGNGELFF.

The J gene is TRBJ1-4, the V gene TRBV6-5; no clear D. The length of the CDR3 is 10 residues. Trimming cost V 6 bases and J 8 bases, with 4 bases left between them. Germline V lookup: CDR1 MNHEY, CDR2 SVGAGI. The CDR3 DNA is TGTGCCAGCAGCTGGGAAAAACTGTTTTTT. Translating it yields CASSWEKLFF.

V usage is TRBV19 and J usage is TRBJ2-2; the D is unclear. The V gene's germline CDR1 is LNHDA and CDR2 SQIVND (reference sequence). The CDR3 has 14 amino acids. Trimming left V 10 bases short and J 1 base short, with 13 bases between. This CDR3 reads CATAQTENTGELFF. CDR3 in DNA: TGTGCCACTGCTCAAACAGAGAACACCGGGGAGCTGTTTTTT.